The clone carrying this TCR beta chain was picked up one time. The sample belongs to a study of blood T cell repertoires in COVID-19. Using immunoSEQ multiplex PCR, the repertoire was profiled, and TCRdb retains in-frame clones only, with some absent. The table has tens of thousands of clones, roughly 80% seen once. The receptor was derived from a man aged 45-65 years with active or convalescent COVID-19. The sequenced sample consisted of peripheral blood.

The CDR3 coding sequence is TGTGCCAGCAGCTCCGGACTAGCGGCTTACAATGAGCAGTTCTTC. This sequence encodes CASSSGLAAYNEQFF. This chain joins TRBV7-3 and TRBJ2-1, with 10 bases matching TRBD2. CDR3 length: 15 residues. The V and J ends lost 4 bases and 4 bases, in that order; junction bases with no gene match: 4. Germline assignment: CDR1 SGHTA and CDR2 FQGTGA.